The entry below gives a single T cell receptor beta chain sequence along with its context. The source of the sample is a study of blood T cell repertoires in COVID-19. Overall study context: Some COVID-19 samples were acute and others convalescent; all came from the United States, Italy and Spain.

The method was immunoSEQ multiplex PCR; TCRdb's version includes in-frame clones alone and lacks a portion of them. The sample gives approximately 340,000 clones, approximately 90% of which show up once; about 0.78% is in the top ten. After removal of 2 bases from V and 2 bases from J, the junction contained 7 bases not matched to a gene. The CDR3 contains 17 residues. Germline CDR1 LGHNA, CDR2 YNFKEQ. This sequence joins TRBV4-2 and TRBJ2-2, with 8 bases lining up with TRBD2. Source material: PBMCs or T cells enriched from blood (not recorded which). The receptor comes from a woman aged 35 to 49 who had been exposed to COVID-19. The CDR3 nucleotides read TGTGCCAGCAGCCAAAGCCTTAGCGGGGACAACACCGGGGAGCTGTTTTTT. Protein product: CASSQSLSGDNTGELFF.